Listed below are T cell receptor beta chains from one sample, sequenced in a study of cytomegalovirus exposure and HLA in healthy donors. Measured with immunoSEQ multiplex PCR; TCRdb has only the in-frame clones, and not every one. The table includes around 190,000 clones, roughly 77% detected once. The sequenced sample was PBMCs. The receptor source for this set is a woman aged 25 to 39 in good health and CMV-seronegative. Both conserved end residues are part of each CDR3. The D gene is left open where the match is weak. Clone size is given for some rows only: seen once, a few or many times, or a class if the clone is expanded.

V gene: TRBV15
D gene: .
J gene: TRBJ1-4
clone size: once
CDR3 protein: CATSRSGVAGRMLTTNEKLFF
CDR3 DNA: TGTGCCACCAGCAGATCCGGAGTCGCGGGCCGGATGTTGACAACTAATGAAAAACTGTTTTTT

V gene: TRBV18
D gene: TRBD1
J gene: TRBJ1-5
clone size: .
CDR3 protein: CASSLQTGQGQPQHF
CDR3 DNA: TGTGCCAGCTCACTACAGACAGGGCAGGGTCAGCCCCAGCATTTT

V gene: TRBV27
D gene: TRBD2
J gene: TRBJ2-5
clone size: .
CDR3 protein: CASSSPSGGQETQYF
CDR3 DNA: TGTGCCAGCAGTTCCCCTAGCGGGGGCCAAGAGACCCAGTACTTC

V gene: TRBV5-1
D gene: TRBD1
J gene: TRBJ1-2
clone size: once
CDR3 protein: CASSSSSGQAYGYTF
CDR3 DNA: TGCGCCAGCAGCTCATCCTCGGGACAGGCCTATGGCTACACCTTC

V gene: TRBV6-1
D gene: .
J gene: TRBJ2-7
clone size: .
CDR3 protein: CASSEDGGPYEQYF
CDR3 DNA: TGTGCCAGCAGTGAAGACGGAGGCCCCTACGAGCAGTACTTC

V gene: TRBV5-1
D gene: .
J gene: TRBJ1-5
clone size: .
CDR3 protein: CASSLGGISNQPQHF
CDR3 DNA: TGCGCCAGCAGCTTGGGAGGGATATCCAATCAGCCCCAGCATTTT

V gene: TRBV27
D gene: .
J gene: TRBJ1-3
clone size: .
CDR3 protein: CASSPSWAIPYSGNTIYF
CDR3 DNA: TGTGCCAGCAGTCCATCATGGGCAATACCTTACTCTGGAAACACCATATATTTT

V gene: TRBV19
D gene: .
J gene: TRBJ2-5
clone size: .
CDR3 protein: CASSPHMSQETQYF
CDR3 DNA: TGTGCCAGTAGTCCTCACATGTCCCAAGAGACCCAGTACTTC

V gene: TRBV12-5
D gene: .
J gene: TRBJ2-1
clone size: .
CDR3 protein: CASGRDTLLNNEQFF
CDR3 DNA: TGTGCTAGTGGCCGGGACACCCTTCTCAACAATGAGCAGTTCTTC

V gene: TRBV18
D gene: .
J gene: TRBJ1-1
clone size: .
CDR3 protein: CASSVGENTEAFF
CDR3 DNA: TGTGCCAGCTCGGTCGGGGAGAACACTGAAGCTTTCTTT

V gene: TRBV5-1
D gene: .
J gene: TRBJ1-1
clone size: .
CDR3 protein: CASSPDRGFTEAFF
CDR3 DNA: TGCGCCAGCAGCCCTGATAGGGGTTTCACTGAAGCTTTCTTT

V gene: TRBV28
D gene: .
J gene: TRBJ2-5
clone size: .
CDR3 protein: CASSLDWKDTQYF
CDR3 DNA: TGTGCCAGCAGCTTAGACTGGAAAGATACCCAGTACTTC

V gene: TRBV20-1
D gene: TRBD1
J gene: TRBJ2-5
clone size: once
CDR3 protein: CSGDREETQYF
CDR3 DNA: TGCAGTGGGGACAGAGAAGAGACCCAGTACTTC

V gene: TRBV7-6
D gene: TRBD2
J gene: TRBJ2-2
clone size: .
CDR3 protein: CASSWLSGGNTGELFF
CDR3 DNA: TGTGCCAGCAGCTGGTTGTCGGGGGGAAACACCGGGGAGCTGTTTTTT

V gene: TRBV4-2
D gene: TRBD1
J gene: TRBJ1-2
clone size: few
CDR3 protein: CASSQPLGQNYGYTF
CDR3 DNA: TGTGCCAGCAGCCAACCCCTGGGACAGAACTATGGCTACACCTTC

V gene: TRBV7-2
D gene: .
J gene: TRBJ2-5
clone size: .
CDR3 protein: CASSLALGGAHGETQYF
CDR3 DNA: TGTGCCAGCAGCTTAGCTCTTGGGGGGGCCCACGGAGAGACCCAGTACTTC

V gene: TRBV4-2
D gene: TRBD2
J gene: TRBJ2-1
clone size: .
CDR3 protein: CASSQDTLGLAGSYNEQFF
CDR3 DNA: TGTGCCAGCAGCCAAGATACACTCGGACTAGCGGGGTCCTACAATGAGCAGTTCTTC

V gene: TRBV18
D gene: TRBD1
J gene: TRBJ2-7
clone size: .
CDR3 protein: CASSRGQGYEQYF
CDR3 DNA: TGTGCCAGCTCACGAGGACAGGGGTACGAGCAGTACTTC

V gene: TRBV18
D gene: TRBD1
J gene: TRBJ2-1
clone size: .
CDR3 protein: CASSPNRGQSSYNEQFF
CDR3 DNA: TGTGCCAGCTCACCAAACAGGGGCCAGAGCTCCTACAATGAGCAGTTCTTC

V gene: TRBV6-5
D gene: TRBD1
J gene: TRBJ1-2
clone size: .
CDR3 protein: CASSSLGTGSNYGYTF
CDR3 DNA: TGTGCCAGCAGTTCTCTAGGGACAGGTTCTAACTATGGCTACACCTTC

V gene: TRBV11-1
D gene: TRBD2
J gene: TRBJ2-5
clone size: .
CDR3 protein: CASSLTAGGRETQYF
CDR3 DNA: TGTGCCAGCAGCTTGACAGCGGGGGGTCGGGAGACCCAGTACTTC

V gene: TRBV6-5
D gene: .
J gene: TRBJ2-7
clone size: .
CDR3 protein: CASSYNAGTLPYEQYF
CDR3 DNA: TGTGCCAGCAGTTATAACGCTGGGACTTTACCCTACGAGCAGTACTTC

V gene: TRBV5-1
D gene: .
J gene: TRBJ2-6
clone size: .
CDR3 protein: CASSLLPGFSGANVLTF
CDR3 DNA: TGCGCCAGCAGCTTGTTACCGGGGTTCTCTGGGGCCAACGTCCTGACTTTC

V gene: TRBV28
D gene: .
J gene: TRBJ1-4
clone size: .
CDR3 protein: CASSFDSVNEKLFF
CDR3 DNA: TGTGCCAGCAGTTTCGACAGCGTTAATGAAAAACTGTTTTTT

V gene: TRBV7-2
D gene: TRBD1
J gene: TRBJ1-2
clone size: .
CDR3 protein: CASSQTDREYGYTF
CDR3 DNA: TGTGCCAGCAGCCAAACGGACAGGGAATATGGCTACACCTTC

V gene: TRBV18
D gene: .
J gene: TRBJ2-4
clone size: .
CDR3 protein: CASSPLAAAKNIQYF
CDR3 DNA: TGTGCCAGCTCACCACTAGCGGCGGCCAAAAACATTCAGTACTTC

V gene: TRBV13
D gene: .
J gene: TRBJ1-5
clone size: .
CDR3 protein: CASSLGAQGRNQSQHF
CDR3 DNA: TGTGCCAGCAGCTTAGGCGCCCAGGGAAGGAATCAGTCCCAGCATTTT

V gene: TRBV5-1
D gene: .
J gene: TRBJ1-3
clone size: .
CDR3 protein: CASSFGEVGSSSGNTIYF
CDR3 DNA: TGCGCCAGCAGCTTCGGGGAGGTTGGCAGTAGCTCTGGAAACACCATATATTTT

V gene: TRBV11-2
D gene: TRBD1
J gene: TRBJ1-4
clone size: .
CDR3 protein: CASSPDRATNEKLFF
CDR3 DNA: TGTGCCAGCAGCCCGGACAGGGCAACTAATGAAAAACTGTTTTTT

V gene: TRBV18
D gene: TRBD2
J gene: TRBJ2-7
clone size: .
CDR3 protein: CASSPHGLAGEQYF
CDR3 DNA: TGTGCCAGCTCACCCCACGGACTAGCGGGCGAGCAGTACTTC

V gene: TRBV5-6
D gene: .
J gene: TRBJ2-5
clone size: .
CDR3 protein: CASSTEETQYF
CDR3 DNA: TGTGCCAGCAGCACTGAAGAGACCCAGTACTTC

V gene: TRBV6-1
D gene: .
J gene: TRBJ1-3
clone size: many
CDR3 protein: CASSEIQGSGNTIYF
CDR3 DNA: TGTGCCAGCAGTGAGATACAGGGCTCTGGAAACACCATATATTTT

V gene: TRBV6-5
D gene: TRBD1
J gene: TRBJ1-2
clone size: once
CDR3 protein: CASSLQGKYGYTF
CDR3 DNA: TGTGCCAGCAGCCTACAGGGGAAATATGGCTACACCTTC

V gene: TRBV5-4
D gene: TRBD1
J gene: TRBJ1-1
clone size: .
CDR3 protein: CASSPRQGGAFF
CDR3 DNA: TGTGCCAGCAGCCCCAGACAGGGGGGAGCTTTCTTT

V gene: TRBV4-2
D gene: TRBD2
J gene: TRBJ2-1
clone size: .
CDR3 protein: CASSQEVGGGTYNEQFF
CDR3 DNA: TGTGCCAGCAGCCAAGAAGTAGGCGGGGGGACCTACAATGAGCAGTTCTTC

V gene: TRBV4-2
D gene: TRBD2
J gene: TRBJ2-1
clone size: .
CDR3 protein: CASSQRLARNNEQFF
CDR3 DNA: TGTGCCAGCAGCCAGCGACTAGCGCGGAACAATGAGCAGTTCTTC

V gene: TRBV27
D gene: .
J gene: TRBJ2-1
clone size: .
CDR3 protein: CASMVGSSYNEQFF
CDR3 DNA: TGTGCCAGCATGGTCGGGAGCTCCTACAATGAGCAGTTCTTC

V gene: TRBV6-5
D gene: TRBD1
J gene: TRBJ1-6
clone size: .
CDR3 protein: CASSYSKGTGHSPLHF
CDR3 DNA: TGTGCCAGCAGTTACTCGAAGGGGACAGGGCATTCACCCCTCCACTTT

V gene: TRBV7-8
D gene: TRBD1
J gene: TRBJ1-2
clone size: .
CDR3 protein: CASSSGQAPYGYTF
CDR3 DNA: TGTGCCAGCAGCTCGGGACAGGCCCCCTATGGCTACACCTTC

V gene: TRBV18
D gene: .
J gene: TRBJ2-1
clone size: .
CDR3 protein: CASSPSEIAQFF
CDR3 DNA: TGTGCCAGCTCACCAAGTGAGATCGCGCAGTTCTTC

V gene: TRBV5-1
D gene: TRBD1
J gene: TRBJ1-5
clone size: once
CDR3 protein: CASSAEGGQPQHF
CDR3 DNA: TGCGCCAGCAGCGCCGAAGGGGGCCAGCCCCAGCATTTT

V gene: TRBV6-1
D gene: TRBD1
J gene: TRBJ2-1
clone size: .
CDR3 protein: CASSEDRGSYNEQFF
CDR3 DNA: TGTGCCAGCAGTGAGGACAGGGGCTCCTACAATGAGCAGTTCTTC

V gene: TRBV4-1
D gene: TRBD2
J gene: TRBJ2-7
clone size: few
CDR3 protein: CASSQGGLANYEQYF
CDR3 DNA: TGCGCCAGCAGCCAAGGGGGACTAGCCAACTACGAGCAGTACTTC

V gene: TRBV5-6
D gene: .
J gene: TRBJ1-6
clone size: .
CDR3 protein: CASSLAPRQGNSPLHF
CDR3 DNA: TGTGCCAGCAGCTTGGCCCCCCGGCAGGGGAATTCACCCCTCCACTTT

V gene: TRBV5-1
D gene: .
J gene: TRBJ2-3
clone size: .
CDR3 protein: CASSLLGLSSTDTQYF
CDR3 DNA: TGCGCCAGCAGCCTCCTGGGACTTTCTAGCACAGATACGCAGTATTTT

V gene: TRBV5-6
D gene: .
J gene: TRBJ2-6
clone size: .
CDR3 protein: CASSSPRESTYSGANVLTF
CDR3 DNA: TGTGCCAGCAGCTCACCACGGGAGTCTACCTACTCTGGGGCCAACGTCCTGACTTTC

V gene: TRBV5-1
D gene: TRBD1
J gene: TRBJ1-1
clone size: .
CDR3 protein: CASRGIRQGMNTEAFF
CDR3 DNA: TGCGCCAGCAGGGGAATCCGACAGGGCATGAACACTGAAGCTTTCTTT

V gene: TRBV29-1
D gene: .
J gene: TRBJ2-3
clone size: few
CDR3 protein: CSVWFARLDTQYF
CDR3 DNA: TGCAGCGTTTGGTTCGCTAGATTGGATACGCAGTATTTT

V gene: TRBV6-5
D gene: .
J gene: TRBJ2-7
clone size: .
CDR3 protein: CASIGYPPSYEQYF
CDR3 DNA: TGTGCCAGCATCGGGTACCCACCATCCTACGAGCAGTACTTC

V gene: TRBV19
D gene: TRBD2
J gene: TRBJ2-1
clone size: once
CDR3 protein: CASRLAGGENEQFF
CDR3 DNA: TGTGCCAGTAGACTAGCGGGGGGGGAGAATGAGCAGTTCTTC

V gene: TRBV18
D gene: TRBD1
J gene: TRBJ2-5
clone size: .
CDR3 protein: CASSPPGGLETQYF
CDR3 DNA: TGTGCCAGCTCACCACCAGGGGGCCTGGAGACCCAGTACTTC

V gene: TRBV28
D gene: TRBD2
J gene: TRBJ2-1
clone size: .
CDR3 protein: CASSFFSGGAHNEQFF
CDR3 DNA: TGTGCCAGCAGTTTTTTCAGCGGGGGGGCCCACAATGAGCAGTTCTTC

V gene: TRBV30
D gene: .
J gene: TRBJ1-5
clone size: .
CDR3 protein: CAWSVVMESSGQHF
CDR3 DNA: TGTGCCTGGAGTGTTGTAATGGAATCCTCGGGCCAGCATTTT

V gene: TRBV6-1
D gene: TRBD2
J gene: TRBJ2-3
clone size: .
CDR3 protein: CASSEGTSGVGTQYF
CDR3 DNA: TGTGCCAGCAGTGAAGGGACTAGCGGGGTCGGTACGCAGTATTTT